The rows below give T cell receptor beta chains drawn from one sample of a study of identical twins. One entry per CDR3 protein results from TCRdb running MiXCR on the 5' RACE reads. The data hold hundreds of thousands of distinct CDR3 sequences, with approximately 6% observed a single time. Input material: naive T cells sorted from blood. These receptors all stem from a man aged 18 to 35 in good health. CDR3s include the opening cysteine and the closing phenylalanine or tryptophan. D genes are given only for firm matches. For some rows the clone size is stated as once, few or many, or as a class when expanded; others skip it.

d_call j_call clone_size v_call cdr3_nt cdr3_aa
. TRBJ2-3 many TRBV20-1 TGCAGTGCCGCCCGACCGTTTTGGGGCACAGATACGCAGTATTTT CSAARPFWGTDTQYF
TRBD1 TRBJ2-3 few TRBV9 TGTGCCAGCAGCGACGACAGGGGGTTAAGCACAGATACGCAGTATTTT CASSDDRGLSTDTQYF
TRBD2 TRBJ2-1 . TRBV20-1 TGCAGTGCTAGGAGGCGGGAGTGGAAGTTCTTC CSARRREWKFF
. TRBJ2-2 many TRBV12-3/TRBV12-4 TGTGCCAGCAGTGTCAGGACAGTGACCGGGGAGCTGTTTTTT CASSVRTVTGELFF
TRBD2 TRBJ2-3 once TRBV7-2 TGTGCCAGCAGCTTTCTAGCGGATGCAGGGGATACGCAGTATTTT CASSFLADAGDTQYF
TRBD1 TRBJ2-4 many TRBV12-3/TRBV12-4 TGTGCCAGCAGTTTAAGGGGACAGAACATTCAGTACTTC CASSLRGQNIQYF
. TRBJ2-1 many TRBV29-1 TGCAGCGTTGATTCCCCAGTGAGCACCTACAATGAGCAGTTCTTC CSVDSPVSTYNEQFF
TRBD1 TRBJ1-2 many TRBV29-1 TGCAGCGTTGAGTCGACAGGGTTCGTCGATGGCTACACCTTC CSVESTGFVDGYTF
. TRBJ1-2 few TRBV15 TGTGCCACCAGCAGTCTCCGGGCTCGCGGCTACACCTTC CATSSLRARGYTF
. TRBJ1-1 many TRBV29-1 TGCAGCGTTGATCGGGGGGTAAGGACTGAAGCTTTCTTT CSVDRGVRTEAFF
. TRBJ2-1 many TRBV12-3/TRBV12-4 TGTGCCAGCAGTTTTTCCTGGGAGTCCTACAATGAGCAGTTCTTC CASSFSWESYNEQFF
TRBD2 TRBJ2-7 . TRBV28 TGTGCCAGCAGTCCCCCTAGCGGGAAGGACGAGCAGTACTTC CASSPPSGKDEQYF
. TRBJ2-3 many TRBV7-9 TGTGCCAGCAGGCACCCTGGGGCCCGAGGAGATACGCAGTATTTT CASRHPGARGDTQYF
. TRBJ1-5 many TRBV7-8 TGTGCCAGCAGCCCCCCAACGGTTAGCAATCAGCCCCAGCATTTT CASSPPTVSNQPQHF
TRBD1 TRBJ2-4 few TRBV7-9 TGTGCCAGCAGCTCGGACAGGGTGTCCCAAAACATTCAGTACTTC CASSSDRVSQNIQYF
TRBD2 TRBJ2-3 few TRBV30 TGTGCCTGGACTGCCGGAACTAGCGGGAGCGCCTTCACAGATACGCAGTATTTT CAWTAGTSGSAFTDTQYF
. TRBJ2-1 . TRBV5-4 TGTGCCAGCAGCCCTATGGGAGGCTCCTACAATGAGCAGTTCTTC CASSPMGGSYNEQFF
. TRBJ2-1 . TRBV14 TGTGCCAGCAGCCAAGACCGAGGACTAAGATACAATGAGCAGTTCTTC CASSQDRGLRYNEQFF
. TRBJ1-2 . TRBV7-9 TGTGCCAGCAGCCGTCAGGTGGGAGAAGGCTACACCTTC CASSRQVGEGYTF
TRBD2 TRBJ2-2 few TRBV7-9 TGTGCCAGCAGGAGCGGGAGCACCGGGGAGCTGTTTTTT CASRSGSTGELFF
. TRBJ1-2 . TRBV6-6 TGTGCCAGCAGTTCTACAGGGCTTGGCTACACCTTC CASSSTGLGYTF
. TRBJ2-3 . TRBV11-2 TGTGCCAGCAGCTTAATAGGGGCAGCCCTCACAGATACGCAGTATTTT CASSLIGAALTDTQYF
. TRBJ2-5 few TRBV6-1 TGTGCCAGCAGGCGAGGAATAAAAACCCAAGAGACCCAGTACTTC CASRRGIKTQETQYF
TRBD1 TRBJ1-5 many TRBV7-8 TGTGCCAGCAGCTTATCTTCGGGACAGGAGAATCAGCCCCAGCATTTT CASSLSSGQENQPQHF
TRBD1 TRBJ2-1 many TRBV29-1 TGCAGCGTTGAATCCGGGACAGAGACCTACAATGAGCAGTTCTTC CSVESGTETYNEQFF
. TRBJ2-1 few TRBV7-9 TGTGCCAGCAGCTTATCGGTAGGACCCCTGCTCTTC CASSLSVGPLLF
. TRBJ2-7 many TRBV10-2 TGCGCCAGCAGTGAGCCCGATCCCTACGAGCAGTACTTC CASSEPDPYEQYF
. TRBJ2-4 many TRBV4-1 TGCGCCAGCGGTCAGCAGATCCTAGCCAAAAACATTCAGTACTTC CASGQQILAKNIQYF
TRBD2 TRBJ2-1 many TRBV9 TGTGCCAGCAGCGCGCAACGACTAGCGGATGAGCAGTTCTTC CASSAQRLADEQFF
. TRBJ2-5 few TRBV6-1 TGTGCCAGCAGTGAAGCCCGTAGGGGTCTGGAGACCCAGTACTTC CASSEARRGLETQYF
. TRBJ2-7 few TRBV3-1 TGTGCCAGCAGCCAAGATCAAGCCGCGGAGCAGTACTTC CASSQDQAAEQYF
. TRBJ2-7 few TRBV6-2/TRBV6-3 TGTGCCAGCAGACAGGACAGGCAGTACTTC CASRQDRQYF
TRBD1 TRBJ2-2 many TRBV5-1 TGCGCCACCTCGGGACAGGGGAACACCGGGGAGCTGTTTTTT CATSGQGNTGELFF
. TRBJ1-4 many TRBV5-5 TGTGCCAGCAGCGCGGGACCGCCTAATGAAAAACTGTTTTTT CASSAGPPNEKLFF
TRBD2 TRBJ2-1 . TRBV20-1 TGCAGTGCGCTACCTAGCGGGGCTGGGGAGCAGTTCTTC CSALPSGAGEQFF
TRBD2 TRBJ2-3 . TRBV7-8 TGTGCCAGCAGGGGGGGGGGTCGTGATAGCACAGATACGCAGTATTTT CASRGGGRDSTDTQYF
. TRBJ1-4 many TRBV29-1 TGCAGCGTTTGGGGGCAGGGTGAAAAACTGTTTTTT CSVWGQGEKLFF
. TRBJ2-3 many TRBV6-5 TGTGCCAGCAGTTACTCGAACCTAGCTGGAGATACGCAGTATTTT CASSYSNLAGDTQYF
TRBD1 TRBJ2-2 many TRBV3-1 TGTGCCAGCAGCCAAGCAGGGGGCCTTAACACCGGGGAGCTGTTTTTT CASSQAGGLNTGELFF
. TRBJ2-7 few TRBV10-3 TGTGCCATCAGTTTTGCCGACGAGCAGTACTTC CAISFADEQYF
. TRBJ2-7 . TRBV12-3/TRBV12-4 TGTGCCAGCAGTTTCCCTCAACTAGCTAAATCCTACGAGCAGTACTTC CASSFPQLAKSYEQYF
. TRBJ2-4 few TRBV10-3 TGTGCCATCAGTGGGGGCGAAAACATTCAGTACTTC CAISGGENIQYF
. TRBJ1-1 . TRBV3-1 TGTGCCAGCAGCCAAGGACCGCGGGAAGCTTTCTTT CASSQGPREAFF
. TRBJ1-2 few TRBV29-1 TGCAGCGTTGTGTTTTTGGGTTCCTATGGCTACACCTTC CSVVFLGSYGYTF
TRBD2 TRBJ2-1 many TRBV20-1 TGCAGTGTGATGAGACTAGCGGGAGTGGATGAGCAGTTCTTC CSVMRLAGVDEQFF
TRBD1 TRBJ2-1 . TRBV7-9 TGTGCCAGCAGCCCGGGACAGGGATCTTATGATGAGCAGTTCTTC CASSPGQGSYDEQFF
. TRBJ2-2 many TRBV24-1 TGTGCCCTTCAAGGGACGAACACCGGGGAGCTGTTTTTT CALQGTNTGELFF
. TRBJ2-4 many TRBV12-3/TRBV12-4 TGTGCCAGCAGGCCTTCGCTAGCCAAAAACATTCAGTACTTC CASRPSLAKNIQYF
. TRBJ2-2 few TRBV7-8 TGTGCCAGCAGCTTAGCGGGGGCAGCCGCGAACACCGGGGAGCTGTTTTTT CASSLAGAAANTGELFF
. TRBJ2-1 few TRBV19 TGTGCCAGTAGTACTCGGAGAGGGGTCTACTACAATGAGCAGTTCTTC CASSTRRGVYYNEQFF
. TRBJ2-1 many TRBV5-1 TGCGCCAGCAGCTTTGGCCTAAGGGGGACCAATAGCTCCTACAATGAGCAGTTCTTC CASSFGLRGTNSSYNEQFF
TRBD2 TRBJ2-1 few TRBV19 TGTGCCAGTAGTTCGGGAGGGCCCTCCAATGAGCAGTTCTTC CASSSGGPSNEQFF
. TRBJ2-2 few TRBV20-1 TGCAGTGCTACGCCCTATGTGGGGCCGCTCACCGGGGAGCTGTTTTTT CSATPYVGPLTGELFF
. TRBJ2-4 few TRBV6-5 TGTGCCAGCAGTTACTCATCAGATTTCCTAGCCAAAAACATTCAGTACTTC CASSYSSDFLAKNIQYF